The clone carrying this T cell receptor (beta chain) was seen ten or more times. Its antigen is unknown. It was by quantitative 5'-RACE with molecular barcodes that TCR beta libraries were made. MiXCR was run by TCRdb on the 5' RACE reads, yielding one entry per CDR3 protein. The sample shows around 100,000 distinct CDR3 sequences, around 24% of them seen only once. The data originate from a study of CD8 T cells in ankylosing spondylitis. General study findings and limits: Prior work had noted some motif variants in reactive arthritis blood and synovial fluid.

The material sequenced was synovial fluid, either unsorted or a sorted T cell fraction (not recorded which). This sequence originates from a male donor with ankylosing spondylitis.

CDR3 bases: TGTGCCACCTCTTCCCTAGGGACAGCCGGGGAGCTGTTTTTT. The encoded protein is CATSSLGTAGELFF. The chain recombines TRBV7-7 with TRBJ2-2; 7 nucleotides agree with TRBD1. V lost 10 bases and J lost 6; bases outside the gene matches: 11. The CDR3 spans 14 residues. Germline values: CDR1 SSHAT, CDR2 FNYEAQ (reference sequence).